Listed below are T cell receptor beta chains from one sample, sequenced in a study of blood T cell repertoires in COVID-19. The table came from immunoSEQ multiplex PCR; TCRdb's copy has only in-frame clones and leaves some out. The table has about 73,000 clones, over 60% seen once. The sequenced sample consisted of peripheral blood. All receptors derive from a man in his 70s with COVID-19, enrolled during active disease. Both conserved end residues are part of each CDR3. Each record gives: clone size, J gene, D gene, V gene, CDR3 DNA, CDR3 protein. The D gene is left open where the match is weak. Size is omitted from some rows. Given values are once, few, many or a class for expanded clones.

-	TRBJ1-3	-	TRBV12-3/TRBV12-4	TGTGCCAGCAGTTTGGCAGGAACTAACACCATATATTTT	CASSLAGTNTIYF
-	TRBJ2-7	-	TRBV5-1	TGCGCCAGCAGCTTGCTAGAGAGCTCCTACGAGCAGTACTTC	CASSLLESSYEQYF
-	TRBJ1-6	-	TRBV7-2	TGTGCCAGCAGCTCACAGAGCTCCTATAATTCACCCCTCCACTTT	CASSSQSSYNSPLHF
few	TRBJ2-1	TRBD2	TRBV7-6	TGTGCCAGCAGCTTAACGGCTAGCGGTTACAATGAGCAGTTCTTC	CASSLTASGYNEQFF
-	TRBJ2-3	TRBD2	TRBV23-1	TGCGCCAGCAGTATGGAGGTGGGGGGGGAGCCAAGGACTAGCGACCACACAGATACGCAGTATTTT	CASSMEVGGEPRTSDHTDTQYF
few	TRBJ1-4	TRBD1	TRBV7-9	TGTGCCAGCAGCGGGACAGGGAATGAAAAACTGTTTTTT	CASSGTGNEKLFF
-	TRBJ1-1	-	TRBV4-1	TGCGCCAGCAGCCATAACAGTATGAACACTGAAGCTTTCTTT	CASSHNSMNTEAFF
-	TRBJ2-5	TRBD2	TRBV5-6	TGTGCCAGCAGCTTGTTGGCGGGAGCGGAGACCCAGTACTTC	CASSLLAGAETQYF
-	TRBJ1-2	TRBD1	TRBV28	TGTGCCAGCAGTTTATTGACAGGGGATTCGGGCGGCTACACCTTC	CASSLLTGDSGGYTF
-	TRBJ2-1	-	TRBV6-5	TGTGCCAGCAGTTACGGCCGGAGCTCCTACAATGAGCAGTTCTTC	CASSYGRSSYNEQFF
few	TRBJ1-5	-	TRBV6-1	TGTGCCAGCAGTGAATCCCGGGGGCCCCAGCATTTT	CASSESRGPQHF
few	TRBJ2-5	TRBD2	TRBV4-3	TGCGCCAGCAGCCAAGACCATCTAGCGGGCCAAGAGACCCAGTACTTC	CASSQDHLAGQETQYF
-	TRBJ2-1	TRBD2	TRBV5-1	TGCGCCAGCAGCAGGGGACTAGCGGGGTCCTCCTACAATGAGCAGTTCTTC	CASSRGLAGSSYNEQFF
-	TRBJ2-3	TRBD2	TRBV6-6	TGTGCCAGCAGCCAGACGGGACTAGCGGGACCCGGGAGGCGGGGCACAGATACGCAGTATTTT	CASSQTGLAGPGRRGTDTQYF
once	TRBJ2-5	TRBD2	TRBV4-3	TGCGCCAGCAGCTTGGGGACTAGCGGAGAGACCCAGTACTTC	CASSLGTSGETQYF
-	TRBJ1-2	TRBD1	TRBV25-1	TGTGCCAGCAGTTTGACAGGGAACTATGGCTACACCTTC	CASSLTGNYGYTF
few	TRBJ2-7	TRBD2	TRBV5-1	TGCGCCAGCAGCTCACTAGCGGGAGGGAGCTCCTACGAGCAGTACTTC	CASSSLAGGSSYEQYF
few	TRBJ1-1	-	TRBV6-5	TGTGCCAGCAGGAATGGCATGAACACTGAAGCTTTCTTT	CASRNGMNTEAFF
-	TRBJ2-7	TRBD1	TRBV2	TGTGCCAGCAGTGAGGGACAGGGGAAGGACGAGCAGTACTTC	CASSEGQGKDEQYF
-	TRBJ2-1	TRBD1	TRBV10-3	TGTGCCATCAGTGCAGGGGGCCCCGCCATGGGGAATGAGCAGTTCTTC	CAISAGGPAMGNEQFF
-	TRBJ1-5	-	TRBV5-6	TGTGCCAGCAGCGGAGGAGGACCAAATAGCAATCAGCCCCAGCATTTT	CASSGGGPNSNQPQHF
-	TRBJ1-5	TRBD1	TRBV7-9	TGTGCCAGCAGCTCCACTCCGGGACAGGGTGGGAATCAGCCCCAGCATTTT	CASSSTPGQGGNQPQHF
-	TRBJ2-3	TRBD1	TRBV3-1/TRBV3-2	TGTGCCAGCAGCTCCGGGACAGGGCCTTCAGATACGCAGTATTTT	CASSSGTGPSDTQYF
-	TRBJ1-2	-	TRBV28	TGTGCCAGCAGTTTGGTCAGTCCATATAACTATGGCTACACCTTC	CASSLVSPYNYGYTF
-	TRBJ2-1	-	TRBV12-3/TRBV12-4	TGTGCCAGCAGATATCGCGGGACTGAGCAGTTCTTC	CASRYRGTEQFF
few	TRBJ2-1	-	TRBV3-1/TRBV3-2	TGTGCCAGCAGCCAAGGCCAGGGCTCCTACAATGAGCAGTTCTTC	CASSQGQGSYNEQFF
-	TRBJ2-1	-	TRBV29-1	TGCAGCGTTGACAGGCGGGACCTCAATGAGCAGTTCTTC	CSVDRRDLNEQFF
-	TRBJ1-3	TRBD1	TRBV5-6	TGTGCCAGCAGCTTGATCGGACAGGGGGAAAACACCATATATTTT	CASSLIGQGENTIYF
many	TRBJ1-5	-	TRBV28	TGTGCCAGCAGTTTATTCCTATCACCCCAGCCCCAGCATTTT	CASSLFLSPQPQHF
-	TRBJ1-4	-	TRBV3-1/TRBV3-2	TGTGCCAGCAGCCAAGCGCAGGCCAAAACTAATGAAAAACTGTTTTTT	CASSQAQAKTNEKLFF
-	TRBJ1-1	TRBD1	TRBV5-1	TGCGCCAGCAGCTTGCACAGGGGTGAAGCTTTCTTT	CASSLHRGEAFF
few	TRBJ1-6	-	TRBV3-1/TRBV3-2	TGTGCCAGCAGCCCTAAGGGACTGCTTGATACGTCACCCCTCCACTTT	CASSPKGLLDTSPLHF
-	TRBJ2-1	-	TRBV3-1/TRBV3-2	TGTGCCAGCAGCCAAGTCCGGGATTATTACAATGAGCAGTTCTTC	CASSQVRDYYNEQFF
-	TRBJ2-5	-	TRBV15	TGTGCCACCAGCAGAGTCAGAGGATTCGGAGAGACCCAGTACTTC	CATSRVRGFGETQYF
-	TRBJ1-3	-	TRBV7-7	TGTGCTAGCAGCCCGGAGCTGAGTACCTCTGGAAACACCATATATTTT	CASSPELSTSGNTIYF
-	TRBJ2-7	-	TRBV7-8	TGTGCCAGCGGTCCCAGGGACACCAGGAAATACTTC	CASGPRDTRKYF
-	TRBJ1-3	TRBD1	TRBV7-9	TGTGCCAGCAGCTTAGCCGGGACAGGGGGCTCTGGAAACACCATATATTTT	CASSLAGTGGSGNTIYF
-	TRBJ2-4	-	TRBV19	TGTGCCAGTAGTAACTACCACCAAGGAAGCATTCAGTACTTC	CASSNYHQGSIQYF
-	TRBJ2-6	-	TRBV5-8	TGTGCCAGCAAACGGCGGGGTAACTCTGGGGCCAACGTCCTGACTTTC	CASKRRGNSGANVLTF
-	TRBJ1-1	-	TRBV7-2	TGTGCCAGCAGCACACAGGGAAGTTACACTGAAGCTTTCTTT	CASSTQGSYTEAFF
-	TRBJ2-5	TRBD2	TRBV7-2	TGTGCCAGCAGCTTACAAGCGGGAGGCCGCCAAGAGACCCAGTACTTC	CASSLQAGGRQETQYF
-	TRBJ2-1	-	TRBV6-5	TGTGCCAGCAGTTATGACGCGGGAAGAGGGTACAATGAGCAGTTCTTC	CASSYDAGRGYNEQFF
-	TRBJ2-2	-	TRBV3-1/TRBV3-2	TGTGCCAGCACCGACCTAGGAGCGGTCACCGGGGAGCTGTTTTTT	CASTDLGAVTGELFF
-	TRBJ1-1	-	TRBV9	TGTGCCAGCAGCGTAGTGGGGGCTACTGAAGCTTTCTTT	CASSVVGATEAFF
-	TRBJ1-4	-	TRBV28	TGTGCCAGCAGCCCCCGGGTTAATGAAAAACTGTTTTTT	CASSPRVNEKLFF
few	TRBJ1-6	-	TRBV28	TGTGCCAGCAGTTTACTCGGCAGGGTGAATTCACCCCTCCACTTT	CASSLLGRVNSPLHF
-	TRBJ2-1	TRBD2	TRBV3-1/TRBV3-2	TGTGCCAGCGTACTAGCGAATGAGCAGTTCTTC	CASVLANEQFF
-	TRBJ1-2	-	TRBV27	TGTGCCAGCAGTTTATCCCGCGAAAGTATCTATGGCTACACCTTC	CASSLSRESIYGYTF
-	TRBJ1-5	-	TRBV6-6	TGTGCCAGCAGTCGGGGGAGTCAACAGCCCCAGCATTTT	CASSRGSQQPQHF
-	TRBJ2-7	-	TRBV19	TGTGCCAGCCGTAGGGGGGCAGGGGGGATTGACGAGCAGTACTTC	CASRRGAGGIDEQYF
-	TRBJ1-2	TRBD1	TRBV6-5	TGTGCCACCACTACCTCGGGACAGCGATACTATGGCTACACCTTC	CATTTSGQRYYGYTF
-	TRBJ2-7	-	TRBV18	TGTGCCAGCTCACCACCAGGGCCCGGGGACGAGCAGTACTTC	CASSPPGPGDEQYF